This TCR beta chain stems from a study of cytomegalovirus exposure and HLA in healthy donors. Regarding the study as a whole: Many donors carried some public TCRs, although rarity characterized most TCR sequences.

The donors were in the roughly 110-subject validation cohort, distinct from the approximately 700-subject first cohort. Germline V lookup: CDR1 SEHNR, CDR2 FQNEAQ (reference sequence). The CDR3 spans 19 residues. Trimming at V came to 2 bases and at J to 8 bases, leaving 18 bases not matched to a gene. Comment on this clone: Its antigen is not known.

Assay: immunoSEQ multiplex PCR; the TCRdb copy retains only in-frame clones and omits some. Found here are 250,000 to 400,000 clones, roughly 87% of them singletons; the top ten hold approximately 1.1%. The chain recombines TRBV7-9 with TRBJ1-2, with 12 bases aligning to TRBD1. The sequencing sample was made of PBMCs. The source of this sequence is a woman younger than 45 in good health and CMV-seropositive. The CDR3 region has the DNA TGTGCCAGCAGCTTATCCCTGCCTGGGACAGGGGGCGTCTCGGCCGGCTACACCTTC. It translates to CASSLSLPGTGGVSAGYTF.